This TCR beta chain was profiled in a study of T cell responses to AZD1222 COVID-19 vaccine. Findings and limits, study-wide: Increases in Spike-specific TCR breadth and depth were seen after two AZD1222 doses. Across the whole spike, CD4 TCRs peaked at regions 160-218 and 743-854.

With respect to this clone: What it recognizes is unknown.

Trimming took off 2 bases at V and 0 bases at J, with 11 bases between the two ends. This CDR3 region has 16 residues. The germline gives CDR1 SGDLS, CDR2 YYNGEE. Whether given at about 4 or about 12 weeks, second doses were pooled. Measured with immunoSEQ multiplex PCR; TCRdb has only the in-frame clones, and not every one. This repertoire shows under 150,000 clones, roughly nine tenths found once; its top ten account for over 8.5%. The TCR was taken from an adult who received the AZD1222 COVID-19 vaccine. This material consisted of peripheral blood, taken 28 days after the second AZD1222 dose. The V gene is TRBV9, the J gene TRBJ1-4; D uncertain. The CDR3 region has the DNA TGTGCCAGCAGCGTGGCGGCAGCTGCAACTAATGAAAAACTGTTTTTT. Translating it yields CASSVAAAATNEKLFF. Looking up the rest from reference TRBV9 and TRBJ1-4 gives the full variable domain: DSGVTQTPKHLITATGQRVTLRCSPRSGDLSVYWYQQSLDQGLQFLIQYYNGEERAKGNILERFSAQQFPDLHSELNLSSLELGDSALYFCASSVAAAATNEKLFFGSGTQLSVL.